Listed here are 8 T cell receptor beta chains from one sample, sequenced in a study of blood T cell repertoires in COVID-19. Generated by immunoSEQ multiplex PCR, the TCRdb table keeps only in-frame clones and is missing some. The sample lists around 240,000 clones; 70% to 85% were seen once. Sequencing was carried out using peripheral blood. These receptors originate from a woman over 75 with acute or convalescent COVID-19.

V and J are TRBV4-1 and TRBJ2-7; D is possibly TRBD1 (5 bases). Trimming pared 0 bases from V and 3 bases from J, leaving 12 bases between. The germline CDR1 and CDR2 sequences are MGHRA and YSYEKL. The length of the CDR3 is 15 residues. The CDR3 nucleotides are TGCGCCAGCAGCCAAGAGGACACGGTAATCTACGAGCAGTACTTC. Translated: CASSQEDTVIYEQYF.

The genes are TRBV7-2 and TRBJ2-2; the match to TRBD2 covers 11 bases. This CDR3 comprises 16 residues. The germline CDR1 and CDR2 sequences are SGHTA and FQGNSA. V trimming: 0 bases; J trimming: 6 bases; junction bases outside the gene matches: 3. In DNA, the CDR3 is TGTGCCAGCAGCTTAGCACTAGCGGGAGTGGCCGGGGAGCTGTTTTTT. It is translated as CASSLALAGVAGELFF.

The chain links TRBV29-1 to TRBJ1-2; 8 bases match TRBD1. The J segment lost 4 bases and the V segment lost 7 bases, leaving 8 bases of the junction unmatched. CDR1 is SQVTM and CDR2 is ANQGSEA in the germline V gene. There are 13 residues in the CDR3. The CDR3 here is CSADRGRGYGYTF. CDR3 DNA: TGCAGCGCAGACAGGGGTCGGGGCTATGGCTACACCTTC.

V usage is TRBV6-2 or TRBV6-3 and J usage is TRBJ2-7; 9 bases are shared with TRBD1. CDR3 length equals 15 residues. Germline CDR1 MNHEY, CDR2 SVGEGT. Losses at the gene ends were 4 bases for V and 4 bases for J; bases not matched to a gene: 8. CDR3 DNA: TGTGCCAGCAGTTCCCGGGACAGGGTAAAGTACGAGCAGTACTTC. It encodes CASSSRDRVKYEQYF.

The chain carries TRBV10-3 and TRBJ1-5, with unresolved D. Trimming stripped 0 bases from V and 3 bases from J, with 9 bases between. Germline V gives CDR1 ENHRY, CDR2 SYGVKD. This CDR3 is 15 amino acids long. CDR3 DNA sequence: TGTGCCATCAGTGAGTCGATTCAGAACAATCAGCCCCAGCATTTT. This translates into CAISESIQNNQPQHF.

The CDR3 DNA sequence: TGTGCCAGCAGCCCAAGACAGAACTATGGCTACACCTTC. It codes for CASSPRQNYGYTF. J is TRBJ1-2 and V is TRBV7-2, with a weak D call TRBD1 (5 bases). V lost 5 bases to trimming and J lost 2 bases, with 9 bases between them. This CDR3 has 13 amino acids. Germline CDR1 reads SGHTA; CDR2 reads FQGNSA. The full variable domain, with the rest looked up from reference TRBV7-2 and TRBJ1-2, is GAGVSQSPSNKVTEKGKDVELRCDPISGHTALYWYRQSLGQGLEFLIYFQGNSAPDKSGLPSDRFSAERTGGSVSTLTIQRTQQEDSAVYLCASSPRQNYGYTFGSGTRLTVV.

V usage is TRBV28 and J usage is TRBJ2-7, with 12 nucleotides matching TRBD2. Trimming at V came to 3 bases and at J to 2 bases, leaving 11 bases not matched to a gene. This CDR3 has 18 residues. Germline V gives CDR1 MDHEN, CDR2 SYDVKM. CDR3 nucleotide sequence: TGTGCCAGCAGTTTTCCTAGCGGGAGGGCCCTTCGGACCTACGAGCAGTACTTC. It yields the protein CASSFPSGRALRTYEQYF. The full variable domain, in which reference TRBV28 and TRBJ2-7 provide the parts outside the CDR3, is DVKVTQSSRYLVKRTGEKVFLECVQDMDHENMFWYRQDPGLGLRLIYFSYDVKMKEKGDIPEGYSVSREKKERFSLILESASTNQTSMYLCASSFPSGRALRTYEQYFGPGTRLTVT.

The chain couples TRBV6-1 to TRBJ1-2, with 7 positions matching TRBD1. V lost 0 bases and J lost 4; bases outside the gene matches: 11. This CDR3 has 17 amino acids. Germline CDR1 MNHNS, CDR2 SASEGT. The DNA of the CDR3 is TGTGCCAGCAGTGAAGCGCTTCGTCAGGGGGTTATCTATGGCTACACCTTC. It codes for CASSEALRQGVIYGYTF.